The present TCR beta chain was sequenced within a study of blood T cell repertoires in COVID-19. Background on the study: Acute and convalescent COVID-19 specimens originated in the United States, Italy and Spain. PBMCs, B-cell-depleted T cells, or T cells were the source of the cDNA or gDNA that made up the material.

The CDR3 has 14 residues. V lost 3 bases, J lost 5 bases, and 1 base stayed unmatched. Germline assignment: CDR1 SGHTA and CDR2 FQGTGA. Seattle patients were enrolled during active infection and followed longitudinally. Methods used by the authors: Estimation of nucleated cell counts was performed using reference gene primer amplification. TCRdb's copy holds only in-frame clones and misses some; the assay was immunoSEQ multiplex PCR. That table supplies the V and J calls and clone size; D and trimming were determined from the DNA. Here the sample spans some 75,000 clones, 65% to 85% being singletons. The chain recombines TRBV7-3 with TRBJ1-6; 7 positions agree with TRBD1. The sequence derives from a man aged 50-60 years with COVID-19, enrolled during active disease. The sample comprised peripheral blood. The CDR3 region is CASSLDRNNSPLHF. CDR3 in DNA: TGTGCCAGCAGCTTGGACAGGAATAATTCACCCCTCCACTTT.